The text below deals with one T cell receptor beta chain. The target antigen is unknown. In TCRdb, the RT-PCR reads were re-called with MiXCR into one record per CDR3 protein. The sample has 450,000 to 500,000 distinct CDR3 sequences; about a tenth are singletons. This sample is drawn from a study of response to subunit inactivated influenza vaccine. General study points: New T cells are recruited in small numbers by each seasonal influenza vaccination, according to the authors' suggestion.

Germline V gene lookup returns CDR1 MNHEY and CDR2 SMNVEV (reference sequence). The CDR3 consists of 15 residues. V was clipped by 3 bases and J by 9 bases, with 15 bases between them. This specimen was PBMCs from blood, taken more than 35 days after vaccination. The clonotype comes from a man aged 45 to 65 who received an inactivated influenza vaccine. The chain joins TRBV27 to TRBJ1-6; unclear D gene. The CDR3 protein is CASSFSPQWGSPLHF. CDR3 in DNA: TGTGCCAGCAGTTTTTCCCCACAGTGGGGTTCACCCCTCCACTTT.